This TCR beta chain was retrieved from a study of CD8 T cells in ankylosing spondylitis. Broader study findings: Within peripheral blood, clones linked to disease were CD8+ and relatively rare. Significant enrichment of disease-linked clones was reported in matched ankylosing spondylitis synovial fluid.

Each CDR3 protein gets one entry after TCRdb re-called the 5' RACE reads with MiXCR. The sample carries 100,000 to 150,000 distinct CDR3 sequences, around 7% recorded once. This clonotype was counted a few times. Its antigen is unknown. Germline loops: CDR1 MNHNS, CDR2 SASEGT. Trimming cost V 7 bases and J 7 bases, with 20 bases left between them. The CDR3 extends over 16 amino acids. The chain recombines TRBV6-1 with TRBJ1-6, with D unclear. The source is a male donor with ankylosing spondylitis or in good health (not recorded which). Sequenced sample: blood, either unsorted or a sorted T cell fraction (not recorded which). CDR3 nucleotide sequence: TGTGCCAGCAACCTGGGCAAGATCGGTGGGAATTCACCCCTCCACTTT. Translated: CASNLGKIGGNSPLHF.